The present T cell receptor (beta chain) was sequenced within a study of T-cell reconstitution after alpha-beta-depleted transplantation in children. Broader study findings: By about two months after transplant, alpha-beta T cells reportedly arose from several hundred graft clones that had expanded. Most T-cell counts and diversity one year after the transplant came from T cells that were newly produced. Surviving recipient T cells and thymic progenitors underlay high day-60 TCRbeta diversity in some patients.

This CDR3 is 16 amino acids long. Germline loops: CDR1 SGHDT, CDR2 YYEEEE. A remark on this clonotype: Antigen specificity is unknown. This clone may be a read error of a much larger clone one base away.

Unique molecular identifiers were used in preparing the TCRbeta library. One entry per CDR3 protein, called by TCRdb with MiXCR from the PCR reads. The sample includes a few hundred thousand distinct CDR3 sequences, 6.5% to 9% of them seen just once. The V call is TRBV5-6, the J call TRBJ2-1; 13 bases map to TRBD2. Sequenced here: peripheral blood, sampled 360 days after TCRalphabeta/CD19-depleted stem cell transplant. The sequence came from a female patient between 2 and 15 years old who had a stem cell transplant for Fanconi anemia, so the T cells may come from the graft donor. The CDR3 here is CAGSFTSGGEYNEQFF. CDR3 in DNA: TGTGCCGGCAGCTTTACTAGCGGGGGGGAATACAATGAGCAGTTCTTC.